One and the same sample provided the 15 T cell receptor beta chains below, sequenced in a study of shared clonotypes between healthy human individuals. CD45RO-negative, CCR7-positively selected cells formed the naive CD8 fraction, excluding terminally differentiated effector memory CD45RA+ cells. This table comes from immunoSEQ multiplex PCR, and its TCRdb copy is limited to in-frame clones, with some not included. The data contain about 1,800,000 clones, over 85% of them singletons. The sequenced material came from naive CD8+ T cells sorted from blood. The receptors were sampled from a man aged 18 to 30 in good health.

This chain joins TRBV30 and TRBJ1-1, with a possible D match to TRBD1 (5 bases). The CDR3 has 13 amino acids. Between the trimmed V and J ends, which lost 4 bases and 5 bases, there was a span of 14 bases. The germline V gene has CDR1 GTSNPN and CDR2 SVGIG (reference sequence). CDR3 bases: TGTGCCTGGACCGCCTGGGGGGGGACTGAAGCTTTCTTT. Amino acids: CAWTAWGGTEAFF.

This clone was counted once. This CDR3 reads CASSFTSGSFPDTQYF. CDR3 coding DNA: TGTGCCAGCAGCTTCACTAGCGGGAGCTTCCCAGATACGCAGTATTTT. The chain uses TRBV13 and TRBJ2-3; 11 bases map to TRBD2. CDR1 and CDR2 from the germline V gene are PRHDT and FYEKMQ (reference sequence). V dropped 3 bases and J dropped 4; count of bases not matched to a gene: 6. CDR3 length: 16 residues.

The chain carries TRBV9 and TRBJ2-7; perhaps D is TRBD1 or TRBD2 (5 bases each). CDR3 length equals 15 residues. Germline V gives CDR1 SGDLS, CDR2 YYNGEE. V was pared by 4 bases and J by 3 bases, with 17 bases between. The CDR3, as DNA: TGTGCCAGCAGCCCCGGGACGGTTGACTACTACGAGCAGTACTTC. Its protein product is CASSPGTVDYYEQYF. The full variable domain, rest sourced from reference TRBV9 and TRBJ2-7, is DSGVTQTPKHLITATGQRVTLRCSPRSGDLSVYWYQQSLDQGLQFLIQYYNGEERAKGNILERFSAQQFPDLHSELNLSSLELGDSALYFCASSPGTVDYYEQYFGPGTRLTVT.

The genes are TRBV4-3 and TRBJ2-1; 10 bases fit TRBD2. The CDR3 covers 17 residues. With V trimmed by 4 bases and J by 7 bases, 13 bases remained unmatched. The V gene's germline CDR1 is LGHNA and CDR2 YSLEER. The CDR3 protein is CASSPLRASGRGNEQFF. Here the CDR3 DNA reads TGCGCCAGCAGCCCCCTTAGGGCGAGCGGGAGGGGAAATGAGCAGTTCTTC.

This chain uses TRBV11-1 with TRBJ2-5; 7 nucleotides match TRBD1. V lost 2 bases to trimming and J lost 1 base; unmatched junction nucleotides: 7. Germline CDR1 SGHAT, CDR2 FQDESV (reference sequence). The CDR3 sequence is 16 residues long. This CDR3 reads CASSLPTGAPQETQYF. CDR3 DNA sequence: TGTGCCAGCAGCTTACCCACAGGGGCGCCCCAAGAGACCCAGTACTTC.

The V gene is TRBV7-9, the J gene TRBJ2-7; 10 positions match TRBD1. The CDR3 is 15 amino acids. V lost 1 base and J lost 4; bases outside the gene matches: 4. Germline CDR1 and CDR2: SEHNR and FQNEAQ (reference sequence). CDR3 DNA: TGTGCCAGCAGCTTAGACGACAGGGGGCAGTACGAGCAGTACTTC. Amino acid sequence: CASSLDDRGQYEQYF. Filled out from reference TRBV7-9 and TRBJ2-7, the complete variable domain reads DTGVSQNPRHKITKRGQNVTFRCDPISEHNRLYWYRQTLGQGPEFLTYFQNEAQLEKSRLLSDRFSAERPKGSFSTLEIQRTEQGDSAMYLCASSLDDRGQYEQYFGPGTRLTVT.

As regards this clone: Other DNA sequences of this sample code for an identical CDR3. The CDR3 DNA sequence: TGTGCCAGCAGCCGGGGTAATTCACCCCTCCACTTT. It yields the protein CASSRGNSPLHF. The rearrangement links TRBV7-9 to TRBJ1-6; D is unresolved. Trimming stripped 5 bases from V and 6 bases from J, with 5 bases between. CDR1 is SEHNR, CDR2 FQNEAQ, per germline (reference sequence). CDR3 length: 12 residues.

This sequence joins TRBV11-2 and TRBJ1-3; D is possibly TRBD1 (5 bases). From germline, CDR1 is SGHAT and CDR2 FQNNGV. Trimming removed 2 bases from V and 1 base from J, with 9 bases in between. The CDR3 extends over 15 amino acids. The CDR3 protein is CASSLSSGSGNTIYF. The CDR3 DNA reads as TGTGCCAGCAGCTTATCATCAGGGTCTGGAAACACCATATATTTT.

This chain links TRBV11-2 with TRBJ2-7; tentative D call: TRBD1 (6 bases). This CDR3 has 13 residues. V lost 6 bases to trimming and J lost 2 bases, with 11 bases between them. Germline assignment: CDR1 SGHAT and CDR2 FQNNGV. CDR3 coding DNA: TGTGCCAGCAGGTGGGGGCAGACCTACGAGCAGTACTTC. Protein: CASRWGQTYEQYF. The entire variable domain, with the rest obtained from reference TRBV11-2 and TRBJ2-7, is as follows: EAGVAQSPRYKIIEKRQSVAFWCNPISGHATLYWYQQILGQGPKLLIQFQNNGVVDDSQLPKDRFSAERLKGVDSTLKIQPAKLEDSAVYLCASRWGQTYEQYFGPGTRLTVT.

The chain combines TRBV6-5 with TRBJ2-1, with D possibly TRBD2 on 5 matching bases. The length of the CDR3 is 15 residues. Trimming removed 0 bases from V and 8 bases from J, with 14 bases in between. The V gene's germline CDR1 is MNHEY and CDR2 SVGAGI. The CDR3 nucleotides are TGTGCCAGCAGTTACTCGAGAGGGTTGGACGATGAGCAGTTCTTC. It specifies CASSYSRGLDDEQFF.

The chain employs TRBV27 and TRBJ1-1; TRBD1 might be the D (5 bases). CDR3 length equals 13 residues. Germline CDR1 reads MNHEY; CDR2 reads SMNVEV (reference sequence). V lost 10 bases and J 5 bases, leaving 17 bases between the germline ends. The CDR3 sequence is CATQGQGGTEAFF. The DNA for the CDR3 is TGTGCCACCCAAGGGCAGGGAGGTACTGAAGCTTTCTTT.

The chain combines TRBV4-3 with TRBJ2-2; no definite D call. CDR3 length: 16 residues. Trimming cost V 4 bases and J 0 bases, with 12 bases left between them. CDR1 and CDR2 (germline): LGHNA, YSLEER. CDR3 in amino acids: CASSLDGRPNTGELFF. As DNA, the CDR3 is TGCGCCAGCAGCCTAGATGGACGGCCGAACACCGGGGAGCTGTTTTTT.

The V gene is TRBV7-9, the J gene TRBJ1-4; 8 nucleotides agree with TRBD1. This CDR3 spans 14 amino acids. CDR1 SEHNR and CDR2 FQNEAQ come from the germline V gene (reference sequence). The ends lost 5 bases at V and 8 bases at J; junction bases unmatched: 7. For the CDR3, the DNA is TGTGCCAGCAGCCGGACAGGGATGGGAGAAAAACTGTTTTTT. This gives the protein CASSRTGMGEKLFF.

J is TRBJ2-3 and V is TRBV28; D is uncertain. Germline values: CDR1 MDHEN, CDR2 SYDVKM. The germline V and J ends were trimmed by 6 bases and 5 bases, with 9 bases remaining between them. CDR3 size: 12 residues. In DNA, the CDR3 is TGTGCCAGCAGGCCCAGTGGAGATACGCAGTATTTT. Translation: CASRPSGDTQYF.

The rearrangement uses TRBV6-5 and TRBJ2-7; D is ambiguous. CDR1 is MNHEY, CDR2 SVGAGI, per germline. V was pared by 0 bases and J by 3 bases, with 15 bases between. This CDR3 region has 16 residues. The CDR3 loop is CASSYSWEGSIYEQYF. The CDR3 bases are TGTGCCAGCAGTTACTCGTGGGAAGGTAGTATCTACGAGCAGTACTTC.